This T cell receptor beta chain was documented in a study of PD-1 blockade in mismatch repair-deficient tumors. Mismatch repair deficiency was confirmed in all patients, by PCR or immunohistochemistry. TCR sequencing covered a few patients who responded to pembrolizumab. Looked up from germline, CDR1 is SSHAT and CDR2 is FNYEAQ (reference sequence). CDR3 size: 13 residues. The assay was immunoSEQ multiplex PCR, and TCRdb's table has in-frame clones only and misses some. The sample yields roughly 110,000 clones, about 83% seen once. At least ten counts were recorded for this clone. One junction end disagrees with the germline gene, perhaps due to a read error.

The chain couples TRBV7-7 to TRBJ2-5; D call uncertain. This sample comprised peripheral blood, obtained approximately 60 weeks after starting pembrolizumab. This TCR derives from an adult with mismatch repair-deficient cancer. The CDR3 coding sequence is TGTGCTAGCAGCTTTGGGTTACAAGAGACCCAGTACTTC. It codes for CASSFGLQETQYF.